Below are 23 T cell receptor beta chains sequenced from a single sample in a study of blood T cells in healthy people across ages. The authors ran a second PCR of about 6 to 12 cycles using a sample-barcoded 5' primer and a J-beta primer mix. TCRdb reanalysed the 5' RACE reads using MiXCR and keeps one entry per CDR3 protein. The sample lists about 670,000 distinct CDR3 sequences, approximately 52% occurring once. The sample taken for sequencing was blood. These receptors were taken from a woman of 80 years or more in good health.

At least ten counts were recorded for this clonotype. The rearrangement uses TRBV3-1 and TRBJ2-5, with D unclear. This CDR3 has 15 residues. From germline, CDR1 is LGHDT and CDR2 YNNKEL (reference sequence). Trimming took off 1 base at V and 4 bases at J, with 13 bases between the two ends. The CDR3 DNA is TGTGCCAGCAGCCAAGTCGGCAGCCGGCCAGAGACCCAGTACTTC. Its translation is CASSQVGSRPETQYF.

V is TRBV4-1 and J is TRBJ2-4, with TRBD2 identical over 7 bases. After removal of 1 base from V and 3 bases from J, the junction contained 9 bases not matched to a gene. Germline loops: CDR1 MGHRA, CDR2 YSYEKL. The CDR3 is made up of 17 amino acids. The CDR3 DNA is TGCGCCAGCAGCCAAGCGGGAGGTGGATTTGGCAAAAACATTCAGTACTTC. Residues: CASSQAGGGFGKNIQYF.

This clonotype was found many times. V is TRBV20-1 and J is TRBJ1-1; 10 nucleotides align to TRBD1. J was trimmed by 3 bases and V by 5 bases; bases with no gene match: 6. The CDR3 has 14 amino acids. Germline V gives CDR1 DFQATT, CDR2 SNEGSKA (reference sequence). The CDR3 DNA is TGCAGTGCTCCAGACAGGGGGCTGGACACTGAAGCTTTCTTT. It translates to CSAPDRGLDTEAFF.

This clonotype was seen many times. The rearrangement links TRBV2 to TRBJ2-1, with 9 bases identical to TRBD2. CDR1 is SNHLY, CDR2 FYNNEI, per germline. This CDR3 is built from 14 residues. The ends lost 6 bases at V and 10 bases at J; junction bases unmatched: 10. This CDR3 is CASRMREGIGEQFF. The CDR3, as DNA: TGTGCCAGCAGAATGCGGGAGGGAATCGGAGAGCAGTTCTTC.

The DNA of the CDR3 is TGCGCCAGCAGCCAAGAAATCCTGGTGTCCGATACGCAGTATTTT. Translated, it gives CASSQEILVSDTQYF. V is TRBV4-1 and J is TRBJ2-3; no clear D. The CDR3 is made up of 15 amino acids. V lost 0 bases, J lost 6 bases, and 13 bases lay in between. CDR1 and CDR2 (germline): MGHRA, YSYEKL.

Notes on this clonotype: This may be a read error, as it is one base from a much larger clone. The gene calls are TRBV5-1 and TRBJ2-7; 13 bases agree with TRBD2. The CDR3 covers 16 residues. Germline loops: CDR1 SGHRS, CDR2 YFSETQ. The CDR3 here is CASSQTRTSGSHEQDF. CDR3 coding DNA: TGCGCCAGCAGCCAAACACGGACTAGCGGGAGCCACGAGCAGGACTTC.

This clonotype appeared many times. V gene TRBV5-1 combines with J gene TRBJ2-1; TRBD2 matches at 7 bases. CDR3 length: 15 residues. Germline-derived CDR1 and CDR2 are SGHRS and YFSETQ. V lost 0 bases to trimming and J lost 8 bases; unmatched junction nucleotides: 8. CDR3 in DNA: TGCGCCAGCAGCTTGGAACCCGCGGGGGTTGATGAGCAGTTCTTC. This gives the protein CASSLEPAGVDEQFF.

As regards this clonotype: With a much larger clone just one base away, this may be a read error. CDR3 residues: CASSAPGPPKTQYF. Written as DNA, the CDR3 is TGTGCCAGCAGCGCTCCGGGACCACCTAAGACCCAGTACTTC. The chain is built from TRBV13 and TRBJ2-5; perhaps D is TRBD1 or TRBD2 (5 bases each). The germline V and J ends were trimmed by 5 bases and 6 bases, with 16 bases remaining between them. The CDR3 spans 14 residues. From germline, CDR1 is PRHDT and CDR2 FYEKMQ (reference sequence).

This clonotype was picked up many times. The CDR3: CASTDRGTETQYF. In DNA form, the CDR3 reads TGTGCCAGCACCGACAGGGGGACAGAGACCCAGTACTTC. The chain couples TRBV6-5 to TRBJ2-5; 9 bases fit TRBD1. Germline V gene sequence: CDR1 MNHEY, CDR2 SVGAGI. The V segment lost 7 bases and the J segment 4 bases; nucleotides outside the gene matches: 4. CDR3 length: 13 amino acids.

The rearrangement joins TRBV20-1 to TRBJ2-1, with D unclear. Gene TRBJ2-7 matches the end of the DNA better, so the J call may be wrong. The CDR3 is made up of 16 amino acids. Germline-derived CDR1 and CDR2 are DFQATT and SNEGSKA (reference sequence). CDR3 sequence: CSAGSGPASSYNEQYF. CDR3 nucleotides: TGCAGTGCTGGTTCCGGCCCTGCCAGCTCCTACAATGAGCAGTACTTC.

Ten or more counts support this clonotype. This sequence joins TRBV3-1 and TRBJ1-1; tentatively, D is TRBD1 (6 bases). Germline loops: CDR1 LGHDT, CDR2 YNNKEL (reference sequence). Trimming cost V 6 bases and J 1 base, with 9 bases left between them. The CDR3 has 13 amino acids. The CDR3 region is CASSARGNTEAFF. CDR3 nucleotides: TGTGCCAGCAGTGCCAGGGGGAACACTGAAGCTTTCTTT.

This clonotype was observed at least ten times. The J gene is TRBJ2-7, the V gene TRBV27; TRBD2 aligns across 8 bases. Germline trimming cut 4 bases from V and 3 bases from J; bases unmatched to any gene: 8. This CDR3 is 15 amino acids long. Germline CDR1 and CDR2: MNHEY and SMNVEV (reference sequence). CDR3: CASSYDGRGSYEQYF. The CDR3 nucleotides read TGTGCCAGCAGTTACGACGGGAGGGGTAGCTACGAGCAGTACTTC.

This clonotype has more than one count but fewer than ten. V gene TRBV7-2 combines with J gene TRBJ2-5; 10 bases map to TRBD2. The V gene's germline CDR1 is SGHTA and CDR2 FQGNSA. Losses at the gene ends were 6 bases for V and 3 bases for J; bases not matched to a gene: 10. The CDR3 runs 16 residues. The chain's CDR3 is CASRDITGTSEETQYF. Written as DNA, the CDR3 is TGTGCCAGCAGGGATATTACCGGGACTAGCGAAGAGACCCAGTACTTC.

This clonotype occurred a few times. A much larger clone differs from this one at a single base, so this may be a read error. The chain joins TRBV13 to TRBJ2-3, with D perhaps matching TRBD2 (5 bases). Germline V lookup: CDR1 PRHDT, CDR2 FYEKMQ (reference sequence). The CDR3 spans 15 residues. CDR3 sequence: CASSLGRAEYGTQYF. In DNA form, the CDR3 reads TGTGCCAGCAGCCTAGGACGAGCGGAATACGGTACGCAGTATTTT. The complete variable domain, with remaining parts taken from reference TRBV13 and TRBJ2-3, reads AAGVIQSPRHLIKEKRETATLKCYPIPRHDTVYWYQQGPGQDPQFLISFYEKMQSDKGSIPDRFSAQQFSDYHSELNMSSLELGDSALYFCASSLGRAEYGTQYFGPGTRLTVL.

The genes are TRBV2 and TRBJ2-7; 8 bases map to TRBD1. V trimming: 4 bases; J trimming: 3 bases; junction bases outside the gene matches: 8. CDR1 and CDR2 (germline): SNHLY, FYNNEI. The CDR3 sequence is 15 residues long. The CDR3: CASSGGQGSGYEQYF. The CDR3 nucleotides are TGTGCCAGCAGTGGCGGACAGGGTTCAGGCTACGAGCAGTACTTC. Variable domain in full (rest from reference TRBV2 and TRBJ2-7): EPEVTQTPSHQVTQMGQEVILRCVPISNHLYFYWYRQILGQKVEFLVSFYNNEISEKSEIFDDQFSVERPDGSNFTLKIRSTKLEDSAMYFCASSGGQGSGYEQYFGPGTRLTVT.

The V gene is TRBV19, the J gene TRBJ2-7; no clear D gene. The CDR3 covers 14 residues. Germline V CDR1 and CDR2: LNHDA, SQIVND (reference sequence). The V end lost 5 bases, the J end lost 2 bases, and 13 bases lay between the germline ends. The chain's CDR3 is CASSFGDYAYEQYF. In DNA, the CDR3 is TGTGCCAGTAGTTTTGGCGATTATGCCTACGAGCAGTACTTC.

On this clonotype itself: A read error is possible here, since a much larger clone lies one base away. This chain joins TRBV5-1 and TRBJ2-7; the D gene is possibly TRBD2 (5 bases). Deletions cut 0 bases from V and 7 bases from J, with 11 bases between. Germline V CDR1 and CDR2: SGHRS, YFSETQ. This CDR3 region has 13 residues. The CDR3 sequence is CASSLVPGFEQYF. The CDR3 region has the DNA TGCGCCAGCAGCTTGGTACCGGGGTTTGAGCAGTACTTC. The whole variable domain, filled in from reference TRBV5-1 and TRBJ2-7, reads KAGVTQTPRYLIKTRGQQVTLSCSPISGHRSVSWYQQTPGQGLQFLFEYFSETQRNKGNFPGRFSGRQFSNSRSEMNVSTLELGDSALYLCASSLVPGFEQYFGPGTRLTVT.

V is TRBV6-1 and J is TRBJ1-5; D not resolved. The CDR3 covers 13 residues. Germline V gene lookup returns CDR1 MNHNS and CDR2 SASEGT. V was cut by 10 bases and J by 4 bases, with 14 bases left in between. The CDR3 region is CATSSYGNQPQHF. CDR3 DNA sequence: TGTGCCACCTCAAGTTACGGGAATCAGCCCCAGCATTTT.

This clonotype was seen ten or more times. J is TRBJ2-1 and V is TRBV7-9, with D maybe TRBD2 (6 bases). In germline, CDR1 is SEHNR, CDR2 FQNEAQ (reference sequence). The V gene lost 5 bases and the J gene lost 0 bases, with 17 bases spanning the gap. The CDR3 extends over 17 amino acids. Here the CDR3 DNA reads TGTGCCAGCAGCCGTGGACATTTCGGGAGCTCCTACAATGAGCAGTTCTTC. Protein: CASSRGHFGSSYNEQFF.

With respect to this clonotype: A much bigger clone sits one base away, suggesting this may be a read error. The chain uses TRBV7-2 and TRBJ2-3; D is possibly TRBD2 (7 bases). The CDR3 is made up of 14 amino acids. Per the germline V gene, CDR1 is SGHTA and CDR2 is FQGNSA. The CDR3 DNA sequence: TGTGCCGGCAGCACATTAGGGGGGGGAGATACGCAGTATTTT. It encodes CAGSTLGGGDTQYF.

The table lists this clonotype with a count of one. This chain links TRBV20-1 with TRBJ2-7, with 11 bases fitting TRBD2. CDR1 and CDR2 (germline): DFQATT, SNEGSKA (reference sequence). Trimming cost V 5 bases and J 6 bases; bases outside gene matches: 12. This CDR3 is built from 15 residues. CDR3 in amino acids: CSALAGGGSRREQYF. In nucleotides, the CDR3 is TGCAGTGCTCTAGCGGGAGGAGGCTCGCGGCGCGAGCAGTACTTC.

Notes on this clonotype: Being one base from a much bigger clone, this may be a read error. The chain carries TRBV12-3 or TRBV12-4 and TRBJ2-1; D remains unclear. Trimming cost V 3 bases and J 8 bases, with 14 bases left between them. The CDR3 runs 14 residues. CDR3 loop: CASSFRLFDDEQFF. DNA of the CDR3: TGTGCCAGCAGTTTTCGGCTATTCGACGATGAGCAGTTCTTC.

A few counts support this clonotype. The gene calls are TRBV20-1 and TRBJ2-2; possible D gene TRBD1, 6 bases. The V end was cut by 4 bases, the J end by 5 bases, with 14 bases between. This CDR3 has 14 residues. The germline CDR1 and CDR2 sequences are DFQATT and SNEGSKA (reference sequence). CDR3 DNA: TGCAGTGCTAACCAGGGGAAACAAACCGGGGAGCTGTTTTTT. Translated: CSANQGKQTGELFF.